The clone carrying this TCR beta chain occurred a few times. What it recognizes is unknown. This same CDR3 is encoded by further DNA sequences in the sample. Investigators spread the genomic DNA of each subset evenly over several immunoSEQ plates. Clones were read by immunoSEQ multiplex PCR, and TCRdb kept only the in-frame ones, dropping some. The top ten clones hold 1.8% of a sample with nearly 750,000 clones, 55% to 75% of them seen once. Germline loops: CDR1 SGHRS, CDR2 YFSETQ. The CDR3 covers 15 residues. V gave up 4 bases and J gave up 0 bases, with 11 bases separating them. The data derive from a study of shared clonotypes between healthy human individuals. General study results and limits: Compared with memory subsets, naive subsets generally had larger estimated richness.

The source material was memory CD4+ T cells sorted from blood. Subset reported: CD45RA-negative fraction. The origin of this receptor is a woman in her 30s in good health. This chain links TRBV5-1 with TRBJ2-1; weak D call: TRBD2 (5 bases). CDR3 sequence reads: CASSLDSGSYNEQFF. CDR3 coding DNA: TGCGCCAGCAGCCTGGACTCGGGCTCCTACAATGAGCAGTTCTTC.